This TCR beta chain stems from a study of Graves' ophthalmopathy and Graves' hyperthyroidism. From RNA, the CDR3 regions of TCR beta chains were amplified and sequenced. An initial RT-PCR round employing HTBI primers preceded a second-round multiplex PCR. One entry per CDR3 protein, called by TCRdb with MiXCR from the multiplex PCR reads. The data show 400,000 or so distinct CDR3 sequences, 15% seen once. Stable hyperthyroidism was defined by absence of ophthalmopathy within 18 months of follow-up. The starting material, about 9.5 ml of fresh peripheral blood, provided the PBMCs. Trimming took 5 bases from V and 7 from J, leaving 6 bases between them. This CDR3 spans 11 amino acids. Germline CDR1 LNHDA, CDR2 SQIVND (reference sequence).

This TCR derives from a woman younger than 30 with stable Graves' hyperthyroidism. The sample taken for sequencing was peripheral blood. The chain joins TRBV19 to TRBJ1-5; unclear D gene. Here the CDR3 DNA reads TGTGCCAGTAGTCTACGACAGCCCCAGCATTTT. It yields the protein CASSLRQPQHF.